Sequencing of this T cell receptor (beta chain) was carried out in a study of shared clonotypes between healthy human individuals. Study-wide points: Clonotype sharing across a few donors was observed for 4% to 5.5% of naive CD4 clonotypes.

Recent acute infections and vaccinations were absent in the healthy HIV-negative adult donors. Each donor was a Caucasian adult residing in Nashville, Tennessee. Deep-level settings were used for running the assay. Clones were read by immunoSEQ multiplex PCR, and TCRdb kept only the in-frame ones, dropping some. The table has some 2,500,000 clones, 93% seen once; the top ten hold about 0.39%. This clone was detected a few times. The antigen is not known. Trimming stripped 3 bases from V and 7 bases from J, with 12 bases between. Germline CDR1 GTSNPN, CDR2 SVGIG (reference sequence). The CDR3 sequence is 13 residues long.

Material: naive CD4+ T cells from PBMCs. The subset denotes: CD45RA+ positively selected. The TCR originated in a man aged 18-30 years in good health. Some clones in this sample may be carry-over from other donors' samples. This rearrangement joins TRBV30 to TRBJ2-2; unclear D gene. In DNA form, the CDR3 reads TGTGCCTGGAGGGTTGCCGTTTTCGGGGAGCTGTTTTTT. It is translated as CAWRVAVFGELFF.